The source of this T cell receptor (beta chain) is a study of cytomegalovirus exposure and HLA in healthy donors. This clone was detected once. Its target is not known. Study findings and constraints: Reports indicated that the classifier achieved high specificity and sensitivity in diagnosing cytomegalovirus status. Specificity for CMV antigens was confirmed in vitro for a few of the CMV-associated chains.

PCR primers comprised 60 Vbeta and 13 Jbeta primers. The repertoire was sequenced with immunoSEQ multiplex PCR; TCRdb's copy has only in-frame clones and lacks some. The sample holds 150,000 to 170,000 clones, 65% to 85% seen once. This TCR came from a man aged 18-30 years in good health and CMV-seronegative. The sample was PBMCs.

This CDR3 is CASSFGLRNTEAFF. For the CDR3, the DNA is TGTGCCAGCAGTTTCGGACTCAGGAACACTGAAGCTTTCTTT. The rearrangement links TRBV13 to TRBJ1-1; D is unclear. The V end lost 6 bases, the J end lost 1 base, and 12 bases lay between the germline ends. This CDR3 has 14 amino acids. CDR1 and CDR2 from the germline V gene are PRHDT and FYEKMQ (reference sequence).